The 21 T cell receptor beta chains below all came from one sample that was sequenced in a study of T cells after posttransplantation cyclophosphamide. Produced via immunoSEQ multiplex PCR; TCRdb's table is partial and in-frame only. The sample shows about 7,700 clones, none of them appearing just once. A marrow graft followed busulfan-fludarabine conditioning, with cyclophosphamide on days +3 and +4. Sequencing was performed on PBMCs, taken after allogeneic stem cell transplant with posttransplant cyclophosphamide. These TCRs come from a female patient aged 50-65 years who received an allogeneic stem cell transplant from an unrelated donor, was CMV-positive, and had acute GVHD only. Some T cells may be supplied by the graft donor.

The table lists this clone with many counts. The V call is TRBV4-3, the J call TRBJ2-3; D unclear. The germline CDR1 and CDR2 sequences are LGHNA and YSLEER. The CDR3 spans 13 residues. V was trimmed by 3 bases and J by 1 base, leaving 5 bases between them. The CDR3 is CASSQQGTDTQYF. Written as DNA, the CDR3 is TGCGCCAGCAGCCAGCAGGGCACAGATACGCAGTATTTT.

This clone was seen many times. The CDR3 sequence: CASSVPGGRENGELFF. CDR3 DNA: TGTGCCAGCAGCGTCCCTGGAGGGCGGGAGAACGGGGAGCTGTTTTTT. The chain couples TRBV9 to TRBJ2-2; 7 bases map to TRBD2. Per germline, CDR1 SGDLS and CDR2 YYNGEE. The CDR3 sequence is 16 residues long. Trimming cost V 2 bases and J 7 bases; bases outside gene matches: 11.

The V and J genes are TRBV19 and TRBJ2-7; possible D gene TRBD2, 5 bases. Trimming stripped 1 base from V and 2 bases from J, with 9 bases between. Per germline, CDR1 LNHDA and CDR2 SQIVND (reference sequence). The CDR3 contains 14 residues. The CDR3: CASSIGEGAYEQYF. The CDR3 nucleotides read TGTGCCAGTAGTATAGGAGAGGGCGCCTACGAGCAGTACTTC.

This clone appeared many times. Germline and junction disagree at one end, which may indicate a read error. V gene TRBV4-1 combines with J gene TRBJ2-3; 7 positions match TRBD1. The germline V gene has CDR1 MGHRA and CDR2 YSYEKL. The CDR3 loop spans 13 amino acids. CDR3 coding DNA: TGCGCCAGCAGCCAAGTAGGGACAGATGCGCAGTATTTT. It translates to CASSQVGTDAQYF.

This clone was observed at least ten times. This chain connects TRBV25-1 to TRBJ1-5, with 7 nucleotides matching TRBD1. The CDR3 contains 13 residues. Germline V gives CDR1 MGHDK, CDR2 SYGVNS. V lost 2 bases, J lost 5 bases, and 0 bases stayed unmatched. CDR3 region: CASSEQGDQPQHF. The CDR3 DNA sequence: TGTGCCAGCAGTGAACAGGGGGATCAGCCCCAGCATTTT.

This clone was recorded many times. Distinct nucleotide sequences in the sample also encode this CDR3. This chain joins TRBV27 and TRBJ2-1; 7 bases are a match to TRBD2. Looked up from germline, CDR1 is MNHEY and CDR2 is SMNVEV (reference sequence). The CDR3 contains 13 residues. The J segment lost 5 bases and the V segment lost 3 bases, leaving 1 base of the junction unmatched. The CDR3: CASSLGLHNEQFF. The CDR3 DNA sequence: TGTGCCAGCAGTTTGGGACTACACAATGAGCAGTTCTTC.

This clone was picked up many times. The chain has TRBV4-1 and TRBJ2-6, with 9 bases identical to TRBD2. In germline, CDR1 is MGHRA, CDR2 YSYEKL. V lost 4 bases to trimming and J lost 2 bases; unmatched junction nucleotides: 12. The CDR3 runs to 19 residues. This chain's CDR3 is CASSLRALAGVTGANVLTF. CDR3 sequence (DNA): TGCGCCAGCAGCCTCAGGGCCTTAGCGGGAGTGACTGGGGCCAACGTCCTGACTTTC.

At least ten counts were recorded for this clone. The V call is TRBV7-3, the J call TRBJ2-1; the match to TRBD2 covers 11 bases. This CDR3 is 15 amino acids long. V shed 5 bases and J 4 bases; nucleotides not matched to a gene: 4. The germline gives CDR1 SGHTA, CDR2 FQGTGA. The CDR3 here is CASSHRTSGYNEQFF. CDR3 coding DNA: TGTGCCAGCAGCCACCGGACTAGCGGGTACAATGAGCAGTTCTTC.

This clone is medium-sized within its sample. The chain employs TRBV7-9 and TRBJ1-1; 10 bases fit TRBD1. The germline V gene has CDR1 SEHNR and CDR2 FQNEAQ (reference sequence). The V gene end was trimmed by 8 bases and the J gene end by 6 bases; junction bases not matched to a gene: 9. The CDR3 runs to 14 residues. CDR3 coding DNA: TGTGCCAGCTCCCTAGGGACAGGGGACCCTGAAGCTTTCTTT. Translated: CASSLGTGDPEAFF.

This clone came up many times. This chain uses TRBV29-1 with TRBJ1-2; D possibly corresponds to TRBD1 (6 bases). Germline CDR1 reads SQVTM; CDR2 reads ANQGSEA. There are 15 residues in the CDR3. Deletions cut 1 base from V and 5 bases from J, with 17 bases between. CDR3 in DNA: TGCAGCGTTGAAGCGAGGGGGGGGCTTGGGTATGGCTACACCTTC. Amino acids: CSVEARGGLGYGYTF.

This clone showed up many times. The V and J genes are TRBV6-5 and TRBJ2-7, with D tentatively TRBD1 (7 bases). Trimming left V 0 bases short and J 7 bases short, with 16 bases between. In germline, CDR1 is MNHEY, CDR2 SVGAGI. The CDR3 is 15 residues long. This chain's CDR3 is CASSYSDRLGREQYF. CDR3 coding DNA: TGTGCCAGCAGTTACTCGGACAGGCTGGGGAGGGAGCAGTACTTC.

This clone has only a few counts. The chain combines TRBV6-6 with TRBJ2-1; possible D gene TRBD1, 6 bases. Between the trimmed V and J ends, which lost 6 bases and 8 bases, there was a span of 20 bases. The V gene's germline CDR1 is MNHNY and CDR2 SVGAGI (reference sequence). The CDR3 extends over 15 amino acids. The CDR3 DNA reads as TGTGCCAGCAGCCACACAGGGACCGAGTTATATGAGCAGTTCTTC. Translation gives CASSHTGTELYEQFF.

The sample holds many counts of this clone. This chain joins TRBV21-1 and TRBJ2-4; the table's D call, TRBD1, was not checked against the DNA. TRBV21-1 is an annotated pseudogene. The CDR3 runs to 20 residues. CDR3 nucleotides: TGTGCCAGCAGCAAGCCCCACGACAGGGGGAGCAATCTAGCCAAAAACATTCAGTACTTC. Translation gives CASSKPHDRGSNLAKNIQYF.

This clone has at least ten counts. The CDR3 region is CASITGVGEQYF. CDR3 DNA: TGTGCCAGCATAACGGGAGTCGGCGAGCAGTACTTC. V is TRBV7-2 and J is TRBJ2-7; TRBD2 is a possible D gene (6 bases). The CDR3 runs to 12 residues. Germline V CDR1 and CDR2: SGHTA, FQGNSA. V dropped 7 bases and J dropped 6 bases, with 13 bases sitting between them. The variable domain in full, completed from reference TRBV7-2 and TRBJ2-7, reads GAGVSQSPSNKVTEKGKDVELRCDPISGHTALYWYRQSLGQGLEFLIYFQGNSAPDKSGLPSDRFSAERTGGSVSTLTIQRTQQEDSAVYLCASITGVGEQYFGPGTRLTVT.

This clone occurred many times. The V and J genes are TRBV29-1 and TRBJ2-1; 7 bases agree with TRBD2. Trimming cost V 7 bases and J 4 bases; bases outside gene matches: 16. Germline CDR1 SQVTM, CDR2 ANQGSEA. The CDR3 runs to 16 residues. CDR3: CSGRAGFSTAYNEQFF. The CDR3 bases are TGCAGCGGTCGAGCGGGATTCTCGACGGCTTACAATGAGCAGTTCTTC.

This clone was picked up a small number of times. Being one base from a much bigger clone, this may be a read error. The chain employs TRBV27 and TRBJ2-1, with TRBD1 identical over 9 bases. This CDR3 region has 15 residues. V lost 6 bases to trimming and J lost 8 bases; unmatched junction nucleotides: 11. The germline V gene has CDR1 MNHEY and CDR2 SMNVEV (reference sequence). DNA for the CDR3: TGTGCCAGCAGGTTGGAGGGACAGGGTTTCTATGAGCAGTTCTTC. Amino acid sequence: CASRLEGQGFYEQFF.

This clone ranks as medium-sized. V gene TRBV28 combines with J gene TRBJ2-7, with 11 bases identical to TRBD2. J was trimmed by 0 bases and V by 4 bases; bases with no gene match: 5. Germline-derived CDR1 and CDR2 are MDHEN and SYDVKM. CDR3 length: 16 amino acids. The CDR3 nucleotides are TGTGCCAGCAGTTGGGGACTAGCGGAGGTCTCCTACGAGCAGTACTTC. Translating it yields CASSWGLAEVSYEQYF.

This clone has a count of ten or more. The rearrangement links TRBV28 to TRBJ1-2; D is ambiguous. From germline, CDR1 is MDHEN and CDR2 SYDVKM. The CDR3 extends over 17 amino acids. The V and J ends lost 5 bases and 6 bases respectively, with 25 bases between them. CDR3 nucleotide sequence: TGTGCCAGCAGTCTAACCGGGATTGGCATTTTTTTGGATGGCTACACCTTC. It is translated as CASSLTGIGIFLDGYTF.

This clone has a count of ten or more. This chain connects TRBV19 to TRBJ2-4, with D maybe TRBD1 (5 bases). The V end was cut by 3 bases, the J end by 7 bases, with 10 bases between. This CDR3 region has 13 residues. Per the germline V gene, CDR1 is LNHDA and CDR2 is SQIVND (reference sequence). CDR3 coding DNA: TGTGCCAGTAGTATTACAGGAGAGAACATTCAGTACTTC. As protein: CASSITGENIQYF.

This clone came up many times. CDR3 coding DNA: TGTGCCAGTAGTCCGCCGGGACTAGCGGGAGAGACCCAGTACTTC. Translation: CASSPPGLAGETQYF. The J gene is TRBJ2-5, the V gene TRBV19; 12 bases fit TRBD2. The CDR3 length is 15 residues. With 5 bases clipped from V and 4 bases from J, the junction kept 5 bases outside the gene matches. Germline lookup yields CDR1 LNHDA and CDR2 SQIVND (reference sequence).

The sample holds many counts of this clone. The rearrangement uses TRBV6-6 and TRBJ1-1; 10 nucleotides line up with TRBD1. This CDR3 is 13 amino acids long. The germline V gene has CDR1 MNHNY and CDR2 SVGAGI (reference sequence). V shed 6 bases and J 10 bases; nucleotides not matched to a gene: 8. CDR3 amino acids: CASSRDRGRGAFF. The CDR3 bases are TGTGCCAGCAGCCGCGACAGGGGGCGAGGAGCTTTCTTT.